One T cell receptor beta chain is described in this entry. Germline V gene data show CDR1 as SGDLS and CDR2 as YYNGEE. The J segment lost 10 bases and the V segment lost 4 bases, leaving 9 bases of the junction unmatched. The CDR3 covers 14 residues. In the authors' workflow: Amplification of reference gene primers provided the estimated nucleated cell counts. The data were produced by immunoSEQ multiplex PCR, yet TCRdb's version contains in-frame clones alone and is incomplete. The D gene and trimming were derived from the DNA, and the V and J assignments and clone size from that table. This table holds approximately 110,000 clones, around nine tenths found once. The sample originates from a study of blood T cell repertoires in COVID-19. Background on the study: PBMCs, B-cell-depleted T cells, or T cells provided the cDNA or gDNA that made up the material.

The origin of this receptor is a man aged 35 to 55 with acute or convalescent COVID-19. J is TRBJ2-7 and V is TRBV9, with 12 positions matching TRBD2. Sequenced material: peripheral blood. In DNA, the CDR3 is TGTGCCAGCAGCACCCGACTAGCGGGAGACCATCAGTACTTC. Encoded protein: CASSTRLAGDHQYF.